This record looks at one TCR beta chain sequence and its context. Its matching antigen is unknown. Time point described: newly diagnosed, previously untreated cHL patient sample. Magnetic negative selection served to purify CD4+ T cells out of PBMCs that had been thawed. This sample is drawn from a study of PD-1 blockade in classical Hodgkin lymphoma. V dropped 4 bases and J dropped 1; count of bases not matched to a gene: 8. Germline lookup yields CDR1 SEHNR and CDR2 FQNEAQ (reference sequence). This CDR3 has 17 residues. Here immunoSEQ multiplex PCR was the method, and the copy in TCRdb shows in-frame clones only, minus some. This sample has about 35,000 clones, with approximately 90% found just once. Study-level findings and limits: Nothing has yet pinned down what causes the repertoire differences, possibly disease activity or prior therapy.

The chain is built from TRBV7-9 and TRBJ2-3; 10 bases map to TRBD2. The receptor's source is a human donor with classical Hodgkin lymphoma. The sequencing input was CD4+ T cells from blood. The CDR3 DNA reads as TGTGCCAGCAGCTGGTCGCTAGCGGGAGTTGGCACAGATACGCAGTATTTT. It translates to CASSWSLAGVGTDTQYF.